This T cell receptor (beta chain) was captured in a study of response to subunit inactivated influenza vaccine. A few counts support this clonotype. Its antigen is as yet unknown. TCRdb re-called the RT-PCR reads with MiXCR, one entry per CDR3 protein. This sample has roughly 170,000 distinct CDR3 sequences, with around a tenth found just once. V shed 3 bases and J shed 0 bases, with 8 bases lying between them. CDR3 length: 14 amino acids. Per germline, CDR1 MDHEN and CDR2 SYDVKM. Study results and limitations: Authors proposed each seasonal influenza vaccination draws in few new T cells.

Specimen: non-naive T cells sorted from PBMCs, collected on the day of vaccination. This receptor was taken from a man over 45 who received an inactivated influenza vaccine. The gene calls are TRBV28 and TRBJ1-1; D ambiguous. CDR3 in DNA: TGTGCCAGCAGTTTGAGGGTTATGAACACTGAAGCTTTCTTT. Translating it yields CASSLRVMNTEAFF.